This T cell receptor (beta chain) was sequenced during a study of T cell changes during pregnancy in multiple sclerosis. Sequencing used immunoSEQ multiplex PCR; TCRdb keeps in-frame clones, though not all of them. The repertoire holds about 67,000 clones, with 91% as singletons. Germline lookup yields CDR1 SGHRS and CDR2 YFSETQ. Trimming took off 0 bases at V and 8 bases at J, with 21 bases between the two ends. The CDR3 sequence is 17 residues long. The chain has TRBV5-1 and TRBJ2-1, with a tentative D call TRBD2 (5 bases). This TCR was recovered from a female donor with multiple sclerosis, enrolled in a pregnancy study. This sample comprised peripheral blood, obtained in the second trimester of pregnancy. CDR3 sequence: CASSLVVLSGPQDEQFF. CDR3 DNA: TGCGCCAGCAGCTTGGTGGTTTTAAGCGGCCCCCAAGATGAGCAGTTCTTC.